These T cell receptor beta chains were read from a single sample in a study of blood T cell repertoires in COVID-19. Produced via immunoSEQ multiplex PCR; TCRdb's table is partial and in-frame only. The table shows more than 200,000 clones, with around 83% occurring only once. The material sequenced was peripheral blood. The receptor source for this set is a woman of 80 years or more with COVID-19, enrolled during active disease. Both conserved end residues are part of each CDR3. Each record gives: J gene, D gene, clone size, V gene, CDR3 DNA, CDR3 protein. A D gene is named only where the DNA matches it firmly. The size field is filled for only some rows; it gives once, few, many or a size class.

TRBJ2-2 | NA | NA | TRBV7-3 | TGTGCCAGCAGCTCCCAGGGGTTGAACACCGGGGAGCTGTTTTTT | CASSSQGLNTGELFF
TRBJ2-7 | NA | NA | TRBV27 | TGTGCCAGCCAAGGGGACTGGGAGACCCTACACTTC | CASQGDWETLHF
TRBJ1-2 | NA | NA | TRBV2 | TGTGCCAGCAGGGGCGACAGTACCTCCTATGGCTACACCTTC | CASRGDSTSYGYTF
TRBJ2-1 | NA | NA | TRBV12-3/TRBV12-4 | TGTGCCAGCAGCCCCACTCGGTTTATTGAGCAGTTCTTC | CASSPTRFIEQFF
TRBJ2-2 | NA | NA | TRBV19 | TGTGCCAGTAGTATCGGTCGACGGGCGAACACCGGGGAGCTGTTTTTT | CASSIGRRANTGELFF
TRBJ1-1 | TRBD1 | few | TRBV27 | TGTGCCAGCAGTCTTCTACAGGGGGCGGCGAACACTGAAGCTTTCTTT | CASSLLQGAANTEAFF
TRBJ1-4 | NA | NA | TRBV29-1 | TGCAGCGTTGATTCGGGGGATGAAAAACTGTTTTTT | CSVDSGDEKLFF
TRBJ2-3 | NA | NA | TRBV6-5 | TGTGCCAGCAGTTCCGCGGGACTCCCAGGAGCAGATACGCAGTATTTT | CASSSAGLPGADTQYF
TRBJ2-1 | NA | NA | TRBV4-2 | TGTGCCAGCAGCCAAGATCTGTACAATGAGCAGTTCTTC | CASSQDLYNEQFF
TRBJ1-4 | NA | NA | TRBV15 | TGTGCCACCAGTCCATACAGGGACGAAAAACTGTTTTTT | CATSPYRDEKLFF
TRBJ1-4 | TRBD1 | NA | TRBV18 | TGTGCCAGCTCCGACAGGGTGGGTGAAAAACTGTTTTTT | CASSDRVGEKLFF
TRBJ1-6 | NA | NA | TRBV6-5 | TGTGCCAGCAGGACGTTTGACAGATATAATTCACCCCTCCACTTT | CASRTFDRYNSPLHF
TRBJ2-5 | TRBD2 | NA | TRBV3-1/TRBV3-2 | TGTGCCAGCAGCCCGGGACTAGCGGGGGGGTGGGAGACCCAGTACTTC | CASSPGLAGGWETQYF
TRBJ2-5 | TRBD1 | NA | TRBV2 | TGTGCCAGCAGTGACAACGGCAGGGGGCACGAGACCCAGTACTTC | CASSDNGRGHETQYF
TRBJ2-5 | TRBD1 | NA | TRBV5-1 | TGCGCCAGCAGCCCGGGACAGGGCCTTAGTCAAGAGACCCAGTACTTC | CASSPGQGLSQETQYF
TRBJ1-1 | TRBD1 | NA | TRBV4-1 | TGCGCCAGCAGCCGACAGGGCCCCACTGAAGCTTTCTTT | CASSRQGPTEAFF
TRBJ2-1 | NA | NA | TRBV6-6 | TGTGCCAGCAGCCGAAAAACCGGGACTTCTTACCTAAGCTCCTACAATGAGCAGTTCTTC | CASSRKTGTSYLSSYNEQFF
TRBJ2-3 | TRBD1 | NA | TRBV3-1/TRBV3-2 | TGTGCCAGCAGCCCGGACAGGGGAAGGTACGGTACGCAGTATTTT | CASSPDRGRYGTQYF
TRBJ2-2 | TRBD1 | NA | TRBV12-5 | TGTGCTAGTGGTATGCTCGGGACAGGGCGGATCACCGGGGAGCTGTTTTTT | CASGMLGTGRITGELFF
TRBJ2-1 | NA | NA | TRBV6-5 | TGTGCCAGCAGTTACGGGCCTTGGACACCTGAGCAGTTCTTC | CASSYGPWTPEQFF
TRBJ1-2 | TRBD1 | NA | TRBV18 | TGTGCCAGCTCGCCGGACAGGGACTATGGCTACACCTTC | CASSPDRDYGYTF
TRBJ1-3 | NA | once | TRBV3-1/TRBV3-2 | TGTGCCAGCAGCCAAGCGGGGTATGGAAACACCATATATTTT | CASSQAGYGNTIYF
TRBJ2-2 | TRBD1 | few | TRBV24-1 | TGTGCCACCAGTGATCCATCCGGGACAGGGGACACCGGGGAGCTGTTTTTT | CATSDPSGTGDTGELFF
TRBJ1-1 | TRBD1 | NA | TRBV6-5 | TGTGCCAGCAGTATTTCAGGACAGGGGAGTGAAGCTTTCTTT | CASSISGQGSEAFF
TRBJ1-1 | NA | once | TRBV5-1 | TGCGCCAGCAGCTTGCTCCACCAGGGCAACACTGAAGCTTTCTTT | CASSLLHQGNTEAFF
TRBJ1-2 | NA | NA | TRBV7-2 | TGTGCCAGCAGCTTAGATCAGGGATCCTATGGCTACACCTTC | CASSLDQGSYGYTF
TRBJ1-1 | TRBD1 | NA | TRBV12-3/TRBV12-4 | TGTGCCAGCAGTCAAGACAGGGCCACTGAAGCTTTCTTT | CASSQDRATEAFF
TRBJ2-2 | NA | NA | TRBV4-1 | TGCGCCAGCAGCCTCCGTCAGGGGGGTGGTGACACCGGGGAGCTGTTTTTT | CASSLRQGGGDTGELFF
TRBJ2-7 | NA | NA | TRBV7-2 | TGTGCCAGCAGGGAAGGACAGACCTACGAGCAGTACTTC | CASREGQTYEQYF
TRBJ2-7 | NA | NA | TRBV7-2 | TGTGCCAGCAGCTTACACTACAACTACGAGCAGTACTTC | CASSLHYNYEQYF
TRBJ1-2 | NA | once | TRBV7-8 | TGTGCCAGCAGCTTACAGGGCAACTATGGCTACACCTTC | CASSLQGNYGYTF
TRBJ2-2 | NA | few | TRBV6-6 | TGTGCCAGCTCCGACTGGTCGAACACCGGGGAGCTGTTTTTT | CASSDWSNTGELFF
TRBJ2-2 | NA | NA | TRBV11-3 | TGTGCCAGCAGCGGACGATCGGGCCAGGGGTCCGGGGAGCTGTTTTTT | CASSGRSGQGSGELFF
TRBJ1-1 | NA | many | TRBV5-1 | TGCGCCAGCTCCCGGACAGACAACACTGAAGCTTTCTTT | CASSRTDNTEAFF
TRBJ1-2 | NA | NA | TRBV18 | TGTGCCAGCTCAGCCGACAGGCTAGCTAACTATGGCTACACCTTC | CASSADRLANYGYTF
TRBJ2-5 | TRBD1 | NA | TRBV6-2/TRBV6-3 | TGTGCCAGCAGTTACCCCCCGACAGGGGTAGAGACCCAGTACTTC | CASSYPPTGVETQYF
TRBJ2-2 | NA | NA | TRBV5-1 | TGCGCCAGCAGCTTGACGGCGAACACCGGGGAGCTGTTTTTT | CASSLTANTGELFF
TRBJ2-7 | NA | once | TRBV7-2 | TGTGCCAGCAGCTTAGGGTCAGGGGTCTACGAGCAGTACTTC | CASSLGSGVYEQYF
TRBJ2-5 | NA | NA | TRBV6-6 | TGTGCCAGCAGTTACGCCCGCCAGGGGACCCAGTACTTC | CASSYARQGTQYF
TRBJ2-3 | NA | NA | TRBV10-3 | TGTGCCATCAGCTACCAGGGAGATACGCAGTATTTT | CAISYQGDTQYF
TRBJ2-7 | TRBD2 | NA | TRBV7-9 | TGTGCCAGCAGCTTGCAGCGGGGAAGATACGAGCAGTACTTC | CASSLQRGRYEQYF
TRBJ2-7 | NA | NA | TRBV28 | TGTGCCAGCAGCCCTCCTCGGCAGGGCGGCTACGAGCAGTACTTC | CASSPPRQGGYEQYF
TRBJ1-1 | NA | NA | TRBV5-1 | TGCGCCAGCAGCCTAGGTGGGGCAGTCGAAGCTTTCTTT | CASSLGGAVEAFF
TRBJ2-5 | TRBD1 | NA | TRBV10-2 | TGCGCCAGCAGCCACAGGGGACCTCAAGAGACCCAGTACTTC | CASSHRGPQETQYF
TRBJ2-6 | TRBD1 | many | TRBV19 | TGTGCCAGTAGTATCGGGCAGGGGGCTGGGGCCAACGTCCTGACTTTC | CASSIGQGAGANVLTF
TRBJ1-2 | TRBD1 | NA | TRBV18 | TGTGCCAGCTCACCCACAGGGGCTCAAGGCTACACCTTC | CASSPTGAQGYTF
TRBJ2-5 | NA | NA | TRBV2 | TGTGCCAGCAGTGTCCTCGGACTAAACCAAGAGACCCAGTACTTC | CASSVLGLNQETQYF
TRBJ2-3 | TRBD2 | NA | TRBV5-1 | TGCGCCAGCAGATTGACTAGCGGGAGTGGTACGCAGTATTTT | CASRLTSGSGTQYF
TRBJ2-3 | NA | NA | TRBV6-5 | TGTGCCAGCAGTTACAGGAGCGGCTCCCAAGATACGCAGTATTTT | CASSYRSGSQDTQYF
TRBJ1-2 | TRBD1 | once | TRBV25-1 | TGTGCCAGCAGAAAGGGGACAGGAAGAGGCTACACCTTC | CASRKGTGRGYTF
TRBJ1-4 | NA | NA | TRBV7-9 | TGTGCCAGCAGCGTAACCTCAGGGTGGGAGGGTGAAAAACTGTTTTTT | CASSVTSGWEGEKLFF
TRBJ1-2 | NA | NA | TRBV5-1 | TGCGCCAGCAGCTTACAAGGAGGGGATGGCTACACCTTC | CASSLQGGDGYTF
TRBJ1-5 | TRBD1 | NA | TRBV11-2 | TGTGCCAGCAGCTTAGGGACAGGGATGAATCAGCCCCAGCATTTT | CASSLGTGMNQPQHF
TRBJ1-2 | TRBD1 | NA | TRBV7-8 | TGTGCCAGCAGCCCCGGGACAGGGACGTATGGCTACACCTTC | CASSPGTGTYGYTF
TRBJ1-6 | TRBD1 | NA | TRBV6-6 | TGTGCCAGCAGTTACGACGGGACAGGGCTCGGGTCACCCCTCCACTTT | CASSYDGTGLGSPLHF